This entry features one T cell receptor beta chain sequence. The antigen is undetermined. These data come from a study of response to subunit inactivated influenza vaccine. Study-wide results and caveats: The authors put forward the suggestion that each seasonal influenza vaccination may bring in only a limited number of new T cells.

TCRdb analysed the RT-PCR reads with MiXCR anew, one entry per CDR3 protein. This table holds roughly 710,000 distinct CDR3 sequences, 14% found once. This CDR3 region has 13 residues. The V gene's germline CDR1 is SGHRS and CDR2 YFSETQ. The V gene end was trimmed by 2 bases and the J gene end by 10 bases; junction bases not matched to a gene: 6. This chain links TRBV5-1 with TRBJ1-1, with 9 nucleotides matching TRBD1. The clonotype was recovered from a man aged 45 to 65 who received an inactivated influenza vaccine. Sequencing used PBMCs from blood, obtained less than 15 days before vaccination. The DNA for the CDR3 is TGCGCCAGCAGCTTCTCGGACAGGGGAGCAGCTTTCTTT. This codes for CASSFSDRGAAFF.